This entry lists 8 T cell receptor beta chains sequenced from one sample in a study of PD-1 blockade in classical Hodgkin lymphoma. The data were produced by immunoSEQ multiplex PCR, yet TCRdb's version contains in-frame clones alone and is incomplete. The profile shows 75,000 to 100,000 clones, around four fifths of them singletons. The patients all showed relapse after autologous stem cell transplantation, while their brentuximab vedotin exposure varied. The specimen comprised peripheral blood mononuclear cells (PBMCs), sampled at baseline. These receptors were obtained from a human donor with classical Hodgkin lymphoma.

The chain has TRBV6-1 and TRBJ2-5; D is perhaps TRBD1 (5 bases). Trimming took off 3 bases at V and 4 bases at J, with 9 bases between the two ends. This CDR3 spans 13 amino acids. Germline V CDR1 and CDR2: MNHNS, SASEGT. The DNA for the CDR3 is TGTGCCAGCAGTGATGCTCAGGGAGAGACCCAGTACTTC. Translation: CASSDAQGETQYF.

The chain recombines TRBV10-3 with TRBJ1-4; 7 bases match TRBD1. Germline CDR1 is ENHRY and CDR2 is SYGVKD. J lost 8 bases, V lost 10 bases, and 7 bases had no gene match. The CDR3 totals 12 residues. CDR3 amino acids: CASQGEGEKLFF. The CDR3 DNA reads TGTGCCAGCCAGGGGGAGGGGGAAAAACTGTTTTTT.

CDR3: CASSLLSQNEKLFF. CDR3 nucleotide sequence: TGTGCCAGCAGTTTACTCAGCCAAAATGAAAAACTGTTTTTT. The V call is TRBV28, the J call TRBJ1-4; D unresolved. The CDR3 consists of 14 residues. V was clipped by 2 bases and J by 5 bases, with 9 bases between them. Germline loops: CDR1 MDHEN, CDR2 SYDVKM.

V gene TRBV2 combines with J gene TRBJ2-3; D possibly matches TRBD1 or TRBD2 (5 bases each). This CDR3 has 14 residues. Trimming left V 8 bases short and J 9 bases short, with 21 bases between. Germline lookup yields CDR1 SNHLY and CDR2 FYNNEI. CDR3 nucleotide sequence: TGTGCCAGCGGGAGACAGACAACCGGGGACACGCAGTATTTT. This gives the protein CASGRQTTGDTQYF.

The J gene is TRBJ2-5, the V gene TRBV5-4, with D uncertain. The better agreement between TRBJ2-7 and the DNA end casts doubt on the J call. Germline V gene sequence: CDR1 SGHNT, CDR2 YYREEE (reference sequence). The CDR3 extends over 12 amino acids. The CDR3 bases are TGTGCCAGCAGCTTCGGTCGGTACGAGCAGTACTTC. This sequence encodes CASSFGRYEQYF.

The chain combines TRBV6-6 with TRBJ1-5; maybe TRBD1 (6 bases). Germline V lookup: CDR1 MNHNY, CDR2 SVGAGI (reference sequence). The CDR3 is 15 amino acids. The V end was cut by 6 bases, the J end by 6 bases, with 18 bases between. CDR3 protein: CASRSGTSGFQPQHF. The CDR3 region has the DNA TGTGCCAGCAGGTCCGGGACATCCGGGTTTCAGCCCCAGCATTTT.

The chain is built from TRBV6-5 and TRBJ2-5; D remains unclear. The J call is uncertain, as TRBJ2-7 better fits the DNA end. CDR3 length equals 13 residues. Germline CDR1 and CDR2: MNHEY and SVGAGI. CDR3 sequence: CASSQYILGEQYF. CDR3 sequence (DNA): TGTGCCAGCAGTCAATACATTCTGGGCGAGCAGTACTTC.

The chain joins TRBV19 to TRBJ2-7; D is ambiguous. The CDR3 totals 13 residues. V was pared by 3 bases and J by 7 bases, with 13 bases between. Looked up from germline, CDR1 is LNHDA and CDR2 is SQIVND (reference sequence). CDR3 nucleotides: TGTGCCAGTAGTATTTCCCACTTGGGAGAGCAGTACTTC. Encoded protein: CASSISHLGEQYF. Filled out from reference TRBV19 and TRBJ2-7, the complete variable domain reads DGGITQSPKYLFRKEGQNVTLSCEQNLNHDAMYWYRQDPGQGLRLIYYSQIVNDFQKGDIAEGYSVSREKKESFPLTVTSAQKNPTAFYLCASSISHLGEQYFGPGTRLTVT.